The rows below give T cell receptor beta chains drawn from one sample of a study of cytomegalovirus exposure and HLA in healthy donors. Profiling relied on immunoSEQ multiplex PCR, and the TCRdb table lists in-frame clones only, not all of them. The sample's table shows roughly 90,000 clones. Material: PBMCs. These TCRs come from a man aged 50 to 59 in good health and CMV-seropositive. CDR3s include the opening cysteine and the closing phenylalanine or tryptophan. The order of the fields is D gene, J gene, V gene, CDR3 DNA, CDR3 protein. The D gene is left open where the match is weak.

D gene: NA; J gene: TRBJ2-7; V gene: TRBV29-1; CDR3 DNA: TGCAGCGCCTCGGGCGGAGGGATATACGAGCAGTACTTC; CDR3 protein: CSASGGGIYEQYF
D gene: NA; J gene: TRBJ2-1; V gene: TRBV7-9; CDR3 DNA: TGTGCCGTCCGGGGGGAGCAGTTCTTC; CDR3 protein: CAVRGEQFF
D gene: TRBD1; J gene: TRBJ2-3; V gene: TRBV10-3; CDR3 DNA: TGTGCCATCAGTGAGTCCGACAGGGGAACTAGCACAGATACGCAGTATTTT; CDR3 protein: CAISESDRGTSTDTQYF
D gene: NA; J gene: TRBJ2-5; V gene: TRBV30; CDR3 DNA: TGTGCCTGGAGTCCCTTCCAAGAGACCCAGTACTTC; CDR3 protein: CAWSPFQETQYF
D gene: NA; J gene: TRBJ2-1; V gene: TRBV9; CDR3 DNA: TGTGCCAGCAGCGTCTCCCCCGGTGGGGCAGGTTTCGATGAGCAGTTCTTC; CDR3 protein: CASSVSPGGAGFDEQFF
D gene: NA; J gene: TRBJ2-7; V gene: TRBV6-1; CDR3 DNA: TGTGCCAGCAGCCGAACAGGGAATCCTACCTACGAGCAGTACTTC; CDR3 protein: CASSRTGNPTYEQYF
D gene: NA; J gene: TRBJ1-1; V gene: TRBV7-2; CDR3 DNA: TGTGCCAGCAGCCGAAGAGGAGAGGGCTTGGCTTTCTTT; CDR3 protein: CASSRRGEGLAFF
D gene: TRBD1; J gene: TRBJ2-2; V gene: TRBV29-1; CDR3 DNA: TGCAGCGGGGGACAGGGGGCGCGAGGGGAGCTGTTTTTT; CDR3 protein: CSGGQGARGELFF
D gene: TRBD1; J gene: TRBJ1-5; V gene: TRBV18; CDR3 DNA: TGTGCCAGCTCCGGGACAGGGGGTAAGAGCAATCAGCCCCAGCATTTT; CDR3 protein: CASSGTGGKSNQPQHF
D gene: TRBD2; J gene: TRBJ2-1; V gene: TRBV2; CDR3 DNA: TGTGCCAGCACCCTGAGGGGGACTAGAAATGAGCAGTTCTTC; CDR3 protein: CASTLRGTRNEQFF
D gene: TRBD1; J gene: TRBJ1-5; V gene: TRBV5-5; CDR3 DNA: TGTGCCAGCAGCCTGGACAGGGCCAATCAGCCCCAGCATTTT; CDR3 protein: CASSLDRANQPQHF
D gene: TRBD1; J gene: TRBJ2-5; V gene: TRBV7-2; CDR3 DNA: TGTGCCAGCAGCTTAGACAGGGGCGGGGAGACCCAGTACTTC; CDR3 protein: CASSLDRGGETQYF
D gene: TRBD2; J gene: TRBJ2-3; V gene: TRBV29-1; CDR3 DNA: TGCAGCGTGCGGGACTACCACACAGATACGCAGTATTTT; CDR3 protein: CSVRDYHTDTQYF
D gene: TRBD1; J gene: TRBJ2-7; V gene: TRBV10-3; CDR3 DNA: TGTGCCATCAGTGATGACGGGACAGCCAACGCTTACTACGAGCAGTACTTC; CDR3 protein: CAISDDGTANAYYEQYF
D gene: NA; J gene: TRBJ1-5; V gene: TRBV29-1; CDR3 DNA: TGCAGCGTTGAAGATCGGGATCAGCCCCAGCATTTT; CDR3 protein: CSVEDRDQPQHF
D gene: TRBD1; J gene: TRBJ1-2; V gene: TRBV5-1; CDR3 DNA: TGCGCCAGCAGCTTGACAGGGGAGTCGTCTTATGGCTACACCTTC; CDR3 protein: CASSLTGESSYGYTF
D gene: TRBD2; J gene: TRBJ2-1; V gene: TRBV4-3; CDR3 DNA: TGCGCCAGCAGCCAGGGACTAGCGAAAACCTACAATGAGCAGTTCTTC; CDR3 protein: CASSQGLAKTYNEQFF
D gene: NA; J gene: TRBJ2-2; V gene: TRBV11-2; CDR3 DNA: TGTGCCAGCAGCTTGGTGAGCGGGAACACCGGGGAGCTGTTTTTT; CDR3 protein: CASSLVSGNTGELFF
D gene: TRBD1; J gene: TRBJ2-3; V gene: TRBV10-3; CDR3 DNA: TGTGCCATCAGTGATGGGACAGGGAGGCCAGATACGCAGTATTTT; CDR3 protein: CAISDGTGRPDTQYF
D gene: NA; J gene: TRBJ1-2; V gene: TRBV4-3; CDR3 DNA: TGCGCCAGCAGCCGGGCAGGGAATAACTATGGCTACACCTTC; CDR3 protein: CASSRAGNNYGYTF
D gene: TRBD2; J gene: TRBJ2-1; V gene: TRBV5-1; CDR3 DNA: TGCGCCAGCAGCTCCCTACTAGCGGGAGGGTACAATGAGCAGTTCTTC; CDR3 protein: CASSSLLAGGYNEQFF
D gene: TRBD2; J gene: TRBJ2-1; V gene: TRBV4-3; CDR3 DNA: TGCGCCAGCAGCCAGCAACTAGCGGTAAGCTACAATGAGCAGTTCTTC; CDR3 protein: CASSQQLAVSYNEQFF
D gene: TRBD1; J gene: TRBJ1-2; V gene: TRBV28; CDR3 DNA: TGTGCCAGCAGTTTCTCCCTTACCGGACAGGGGAGAAATGGCTACACCTTC; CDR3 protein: CASSFSLTGQGRNGYTF
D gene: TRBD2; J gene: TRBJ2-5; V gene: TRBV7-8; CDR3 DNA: TGTGCCAGCAGCTTAGAAGGGGCAGGACTAGCGACCAAAGAGACCCAGTACTTC; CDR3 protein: CASSLEGAGLATKETQYF
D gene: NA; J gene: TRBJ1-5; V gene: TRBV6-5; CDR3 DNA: TGTGCCAGCAGTTACGAGGAGGGTACTCAGCCCCAGCATTTT; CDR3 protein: CASSYEEGTQPQHF
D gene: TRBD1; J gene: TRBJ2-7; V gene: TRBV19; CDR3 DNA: TGTGCCAGTACCGGCATAGGACAGGGGGGGTACGAGCAGTACTTC; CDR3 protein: CASTGIGQGGYEQYF
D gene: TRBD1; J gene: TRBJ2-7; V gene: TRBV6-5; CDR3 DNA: TGTGCCAGCAGTTACCGCGGACAGGGGTACGAGCAGTACTTC; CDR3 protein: CASSYRGQGYEQYF
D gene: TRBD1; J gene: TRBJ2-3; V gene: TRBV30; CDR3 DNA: TGTGCCGGGAGGAGGACAGGGTCAGTTCAGGATACGCAGTATTTT; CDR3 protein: CAGRRTGSVQDTQYF
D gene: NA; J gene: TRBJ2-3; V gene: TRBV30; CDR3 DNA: TGTGCCTGGATGGCGGGATGGAATACGCAGTATTTT; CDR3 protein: CAWMAGWNTQYF
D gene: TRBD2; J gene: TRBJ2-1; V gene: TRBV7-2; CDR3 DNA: TGTGCCAGCAGCTTTGGACTAGCGGGAGAGAACCAGTTCTTC; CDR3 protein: CASSFGLAGENQFF
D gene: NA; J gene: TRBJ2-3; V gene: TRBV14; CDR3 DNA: TGTGCCAGCAGTAACCAAGCATTCACAGATACGCAGTATTTT; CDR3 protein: CASSNQAFTDTQYF
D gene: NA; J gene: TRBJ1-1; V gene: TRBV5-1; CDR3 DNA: TGCGCCAGCAGCTTCAGGGGCATGAACACTGAAGCTTTCTTT; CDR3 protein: CASSFRGMNTEAFF
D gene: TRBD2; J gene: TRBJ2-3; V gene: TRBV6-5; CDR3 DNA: TGTGCCAGCAGTTACTCGCTAGCGGGAGAGGAAGATACGCAGTATTTT; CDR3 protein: CASSYSLAGEEDTQYF
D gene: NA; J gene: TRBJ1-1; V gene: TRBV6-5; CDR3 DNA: TGTGCCAGCAGTTACCAGGTTACAAGCACTGAAGCTTTCTTT; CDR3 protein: CASSYQVTSTEAFF
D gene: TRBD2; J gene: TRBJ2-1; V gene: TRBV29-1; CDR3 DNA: TGCAGCGATACTAGCGGTGCTTACAATGAGCAGTTCTTC; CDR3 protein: CSDTSGAYNEQFF
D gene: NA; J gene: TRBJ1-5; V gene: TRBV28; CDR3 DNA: TGTGCCAGCAGTTTCGGCAGGAGGTTCAATCAGCCCCAGCATTTT; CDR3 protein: CASSFGRRFNQPQHF
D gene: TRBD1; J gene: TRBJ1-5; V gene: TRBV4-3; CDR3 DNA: TGCGCCAGCAGCCAAAACAGGGGGCTGCATCAGCCCCAGCATTTT; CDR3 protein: CASSQNRGLHQPQHF
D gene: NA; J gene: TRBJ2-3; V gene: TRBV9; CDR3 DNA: TGTGCCAGCAGCGTAGCAAATACGCAGTATTTT; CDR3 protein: CASSVANTQYF
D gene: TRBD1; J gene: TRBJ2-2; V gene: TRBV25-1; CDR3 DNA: TGTGCCAGCAGTCCGGGACAGGGGGCGACCGGGGAGCTGTTTTTT; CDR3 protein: CASSPGQGATGELFF
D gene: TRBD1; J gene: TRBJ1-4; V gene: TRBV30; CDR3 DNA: TGTGCCTGGAGTGCCTGGACAGGGGATGAAAAACTGTTTTTT; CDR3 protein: CAWSAWTGDEKLFF